Listed below are T cell receptor beta chains from one sample, sequenced in a study of blood T cell repertoires in COVID-19. Using immunoSEQ multiplex PCR, the repertoire was profiled, and TCRdb retains in-frame clones only, with some absent. The sample holds fewer than 300,000 clones, 83% seen once. The sequenced sample was peripheral blood. These receptor sequences come from a woman between 45 and 60 years old who had recovered from COVID-19. Both conserved end residues are part of each CDR3. Each record gives: clone size, V gene, J gene, D gene, CDR3 protein, CDR3 DNA. A D gene is named only where the DNA matches it firmly. The listing skips clone size in some rows; elsewhere it reads once, few, many or a size class.

clone size: few; V gene: TRBV2; J gene: TRBJ2-4; D gene: TRBD1; CDR3 protein: CASSEATGGLDIQYF; CDR3 DNA: TGTGCCAGCAGTGAAGCGACAGGGGGCTTGGACATTCAGTACTTC
clone size: once; V gene: TRBV19; J gene: TRBJ1-2; D gene: TRBD1; CDR3 protein: CASKQGSNYGYTF; CDR3 DNA: TGTGCCAGCAAACAGGGGTCCAACTATGGCTACACCTTC
clone size: .; V gene: TRBV11-2; J gene: TRBJ1-4; D gene: .; CDR3 protein: CASTTGGDEKLFF; CDR3 DNA: TGTGCCAGCACTACAGGCGGGGATGAAAAACTGTTTTTT
clone size: once; V gene: TRBV19; J gene: TRBJ2-7; D gene: TRBD1; CDR3 protein: CASSITGGGFYEQYF; CDR3 DNA: TGTGCCAGTAGTATAACAGGGGGAGGTTTCTACGAGCAGTACTTC
clone size: .; V gene: TRBV28; J gene: TRBJ2-7; D gene: TRBD2; CDR3 protein: CASRLSPWTSGRAYEQYF; CDR3 DNA: TGTGCCAGCAGACTATCCCCATGGACTAGCGGGAGGGCCTACGAGCAGTACTTC
clone size: .; V gene: TRBV7-2; J gene: TRBJ2-7; D gene: .; CDR3 protein: CASSRRVQGHEQYF; CDR3 DNA: TGTGCCAGCAGCCGGCGAGTACAGGGTCACGAGCAGTACTTC
clone size: .; V gene: TRBV6-2/TRBV6-3; J gene: TRBJ2-1; D gene: .; CDR3 protein: CASSAGFNEQFF; CDR3 DNA: TGTGCCAGCAGCGCGGGGTTCAATGAGCAGTTCTTC
clone size: .; V gene: TRBV7-2; J gene: TRBJ2-7; D gene: TRBD1; CDR3 protein: CASSLHGQGSYEQYF; CDR3 DNA: TGTGCCAGCAGCTTACACGGACAGGGCTCTTACGAGCAGTACTTC
clone size: once; V gene: TRBV28; J gene: TRBJ2-7; D gene: .; CDR3 protein: CASSRLGASSYEQYF; CDR3 DNA: TGTGCCAGCAGTCGTCTAGGGGCTTCCTCCTACGAGCAGTACTTC
clone size: .; V gene: TRBV9; J gene: TRBJ1-1; D gene: .; CDR3 protein: CASSVEGEGTEAFF; CDR3 DNA: TGTGCCAGCAGCGTTGAGGGGGAGGGCACTGAAGCTTTCTTT
clone size: .; V gene: TRBV6-5; J gene: TRBJ2-6; D gene: TRBD1; CDR3 protein: CASSSDRAGANVLTF; CDR3 DNA: TGTGCCAGCAGTTCCGACAGGGCTGGGGCCAACGTCCTGACTTTC
clone size: .; V gene: TRBV10-2; J gene: TRBJ2-1; D gene: TRBD2; CDR3 protein: CASSGGGALMGSEQFF; CDR3 DNA: TGCGCCAGCAGTGGCGGGGGGGCCTTGATGGGTAGCGAGCAGTTCTTC